This T cell receptor (beta chain) came from a study of early T cells in non-severe SARS-CoV-2 infection. The wider study: With bulk RNA from unsorted whole blood as input, sequencing yielded unpaired chains.

This clonotype appeared a few times. Via MiXCR, TCRdb re-called the 5' RACE reads, giving one row per CDR3 protein. The table records about 73,000 distinct CDR3 sequences, roughly an eighth of them present only once. The sequence was collected from an adult who was a healthcare worker with PCR-confirmed SARS-CoV-2 infection or an uninfected control (not recorded which). Sequencing was done on a sample of whole blood.

The CDR3 here is CASSLAPAGTEAFF. The CDR3 bases are TGTGCCAGCAGCTTGGCCCCCGCGGGCACTGAAGCTTTCTTT. V gene TRBV5-4 combines with J gene TRBJ1-1, with no clear D. Trimming shortened V by 0 bases and J by 4 bases, and 10 bases separated the two germline ends. This CDR3 spans 14 amino acids. Germline lookup yields CDR1 SGHNT and CDR2 YYREEE (reference sequence).